What follows describes a single T cell receptor beta chain. This clone appeared a few times. The antigen it binds to is not known. Per-nucleotide qualities are absent, and no much larger clonotype sits a single base away. These data are taken from a study of T cells in localized non-small cell lung cancer (dated by TCRdb to about 2020). For the study in its entirety: The study analyzed T cell repertoires of 236 early-stage NSCLC patients, comparing tumors and uninvolved tumor-adjacent lungs. All 240 or so NSCLC patients in the cohort were treatment-naive and had localized lung tumors that were resected. Of the NSCLC patients, around 130 were male and 85 to 110 were female, and the mean age was about 69 years. On the study overall, not on this receptor specifically: A median of roughly 50 of the top 100 tumor clones turned up in the paired uninvolved adjacent lung, and some 27 of those clones also ranked among the top 100 of that same adjacent lung. Longer overall survival was associated with higher T cell density in blood, whereas shorter survival was associated with higher clonality in adjacent lung. Because multi-region tumor sequencing was not performed, intratumor heterogeneity could not be ruled out. Since the design was exploratory, TCR variables were selected using unadjusted p-values with no false-discovery rate correction. Uninvolved tumor-adjacent lung showed the highest T cell clonality, higher than tumor, which suggests more focused antigenic responses in the uninvolved tumor-adjacent lung.

The immunoSEQ Assay was used to sequence TCR beta CDR3 regions from DNA. Per the original workflow: T cell density was computed as TCR beta template counts normalized to usable DNA estimated by amplifying housekeeping genes. Using the preseqR package, richness was estimated by extrapolating to 120,000 templates for tissue samples and 400,000 templates for PBMC samples. Clonality was defined by subtracting Pielou's evenness from one. Tissue-enriched TCRs were identified through differential abundance testing performed on productive amino-acid clonotypes, with a minimum total count of 5 and an alpha of 0.1. The Jaccard Index and the Morisita Overlap Index were used to quantify repertoire overlap between compartments. GLIPH clustered TCR beta CDR3s with public tetramer-defined viral CDR3s; viral motifs required at least three viral sequences plus V-gene enrichment. TCRdb carries this immuneACCESS record with in-frame sequences only. Its versions omit some clonotypes, under half of them owing to an unresolved V gene in the studies checked, with the rest unexplained. V and J calls and clone size follow that table, whereas D and trimming were derived from the DNA. The sample includes fewer than 95,000 clones, with approximately 90% observed a single time. 4.1% of the sample rests with the top ten.

At diagnosis, peripheral blood, uninvolved tumor-adjacent lung and tumor were collected and stored as a combination of fresh-frozen and FFPE material. For TCR repertoire profiling, blood samples were analyzed in the form of peripheral blood mononuclear cells. The CDR3 holds 16 amino acids from the cysteine to the phenylalanine. Only the CDR3 part of the read is kept: 48 bases, read in frame from the first base. V is pruned by 3 bases and J by 4 bases, leaving 9 bases of the junction without a gene match. CDR1 LNHDA and CDR2 SQIVND are derived from the germline V gene (reference sequence). The chain links TRBV19 with TRBJ1-1; 9 bases in between match TRBD1. Here the sequenced sample was PBMCs, taken before any cancer treatment. The TCR originated in a woman aged 35 to 69 with stage II squamous cell lung carcinoma. The CDR3 region has the sequence CASSIASGTGITEAFF. At the DNA level, the sequence is TGTGCCAGTAGTATCGCATCCGGGACAGGGATCACTGAAGCTTTCTTT.